This T cell receptor (beta chain) was captured by sequencing in a study of T cell repertoires in cytomegalovirus infection. Whole-study findings and limits: CMV carriers with the relevant HLA were identified by cumulative public TCR beta family frequency.

TCRdb ran MiXCR on the reads and lists one entry per CDR3 protein. This sample has 300,000 to 400,000 distinct CDR3 sequences; 9% to 9.5% occur once, and the top ten carry around 4.5%. This clonotype was seen ten or more times. Its antigen is not known. V lost 2 bases to trimming and J lost 1 base, with 13 bases between them. Germline CDR1 and CDR2: DFQATT and SNEGSKA (reference sequence). There are 15 residues in the CDR3. This receptor was identified in a human donor in good health (CMV status not recorded). Some clones in this sample may be carry-over from other donors' samples. What was sequenced was PBMCs. V is TRBV20-1 and J is TRBJ2-3; no firm D call. This CDR3 reads CSARRQARGTDTQYF. For the CDR3, the DNA is TGCAGTGCTAGAAGGCAGGCAAGAGGCACAGATACGCAGTATTTT.